This T cell receptor (beta chain) is drawn from a study of beta chain features in type 1 diabetes. The sequenced template was cDNA made from the entire isolated RNA. Mean read depth for naive, central memory and regulatory T cell samples was 3.5 million or so reads. Sequencing was performed with immunoSEQ multiplex PCR; in TCRdb, only in-frame clones are kept and a portion is missing. Of more than 130,000 clones in the sample, 6% to 7.5% are singletons; the top ten hold 1.3% to 1.5%. This clone was counted a few times. J lost 3 bases, V lost 6 bases, and 9 bases had no gene match. The CDR3 has 15 amino acids. Germline V CDR1 and CDR2: MNHEY, SVGAGI. Blood was collected once per donor into heparin, averaging approximately 0.11 L.

Sequencing was performed on central memory CD4+ T cells from blood. The rearrangement uses TRBV6-5 and TRBJ2-7; 9 positions agree with TRBD2. The receptor was isolated from a woman between 25 and 40 years old in good health. The CDR3 sequence is CASSVGLAMSYEQYF. CDR3 DNA: TGTGCCAGCAGCGTCGGACTAGCGATGAGCTACGAGCAGTACTTC.